Presented here are 28 T cell receptor beta chains from one specimen sequenced in a study of cytomegalovirus exposure and HLA in healthy donors. Method: immunoSEQ multiplex PCR; TCRdb's copy keeps in-frame clones and lacks some. The sample records tens of thousands of clones, 90% to 95% being singletons. Sample: PBMCs. These receptors were collected from a man aged 18 to 29 in good health and CMV-seronegative.

The chain joins TRBV27 to TRBJ1-5, with D maybe TRBD1 (6 bases). Trimming pared 4 bases from V and 4 bases from J, leaving 14 bases between. The CDR3 length is 15 residues. Germline V gene lookup returns CDR1 MNHEY and CDR2 SMNVEV (reference sequence). CDR3 sequence (DNA): TGTGCCAGCAGTTGGGGCGGGGGGCGTAATCAGCCCCAGCATTTT. It specifies CASSWGGGRNQPQHF.

J is TRBJ2-2 and V is TRBV7-3; tentatively, D is TRBD2 (6 bases). Trimming left V 5 bases short and J 2 bases short, with 15 bases between. The CDR3 runs to 16 residues. Per the germline V gene, CDR1 is SGHTA and CDR2 is FQGTGA. Here the CDR3 DNA reads TGTGCCAGCAGCCCCGGAGGGCGGACAAACACCGGGGAGCTGTTTTTT. Protein: CASSPGGRTNTGELFF.

CDR3 sequence (DNA): TGTGCCTGGGATCATGGACAGGCAGATACGCAGTATTTT. Its protein is CAWDHGQADTQYF. J is TRBJ2-3 and V is TRBV30; 7 bases map to TRBD1. V was clipped by 5 bases and J by 4 bases; unmatched bases: 6. Per germline, CDR1 GTSNPN and CDR2 SVGIG (reference sequence). This CDR3 contains 13 residues.

The chain joins TRBV28 to TRBJ1-4, with 7 positions matching TRBD1. The germline gives CDR1 MDHEN, CDR2 SYDVKM. The CDR3 extends over 15 amino acids. Losses at the gene ends were 6 bases for V and 8 bases for J; bases not matched to a gene: 12. The CDR3 DNA reads as TGTGCCAGCAGCCTAGGGGGCGTAGTTCGGGAAAAACTGTTTTTT. Translation: CASSLGGVVREKLFF. The full variable domain, its missing parts supplied by reference TRBV28 and TRBJ1-4, is DVKVTQSSRYLVKRTGEKVFLECVQDMDHENMFWYRQDPGLGLRLIYFSYDVKMKEKGDIPEGYSVSREKKERFSLILESASTNQTSMYLCASSLGGVVREKLFFGSGTQLSVL.

About this clone itself: The junction shows a germline mismatch at one end, possibly a read error. The V call is TRBV5-1, the J call TRBJ2-7, with TRBD1 matching 7 bases. This CDR3 region has 11 residues. Germline-derived CDR1 and CDR2 are SGHRS and YFSETQ. The CDR3 is CASSSPGQTIF. Written as DNA, the CDR3 is TGCGCCAGCAGCTCACCGGGACAGACCATTTTC.

This chain uses TRBV5-6 with TRBJ2-5, with D perhaps TRBD1 (5 bases). Germline values: CDR1 SGHDT, CDR2 YYEEEE. This CDR3 comprises 13 residues. Trimming removed 10 bases from V and 2 bases from J, with 15 bases in between. Here the CDR3 DNA reads TGTGCCGGCCGCAGGGATAGTCAAGAGACCCAGTACTTC. This translates into CAGRRDSQETQYF.

The V gene is TRBV7-2, the J gene TRBJ2-5, with a weak D call TRBD2 (7 bases). V lost 5 bases and J 0 bases, leaving 13 bases between the germline ends. The germline V gene has CDR1 SGHTA and CDR2 FQGNSA. This CDR3 has 15 amino acids. The CDR3 coding sequence is TGTGCCAGCAGCAGGGGGGGAGTACACCAAGAGACCCAGTACTTC. This translates into CASSRGGVHQETQYF.

This clone is a singleton in its sample. This chain uses TRBV9 with TRBJ2-3; the match to TRBD2 covers 12 bases. Germline CDR1 reads SGDLS; CDR2 reads YYNGEE. The CDR3 runs 15 residues. Germline trimming cut 1 base from V and 4 bases from J; bases unmatched to any gene: 1. For the CDR3, the DNA is TGTGCCAGCAGCGTACTAGCGGGAGGGGCAGATACGCAGTATTTT. Translated, it gives CASSVLAGGADTQYF.

A word on this clone: Its ends do not fully match the called genes, so a read error is possible. The chain is built from TRBV7-7 and TRBJ2-2; 10 bases agree with TRBD1. CDR1 is SSHAT and CDR2 is FNYEAQ in the germline V gene (reference sequence). CDR3 length: 17 residues. CDR3 residues: CASSLARDRGNTGELFF. DNA of the CDR3: TGTGCTAGCAGCTTAGCAAGGGACAGGGGGAACACCGGGGAGCTGTTTTTT.

The V call is TRBV7-2, the J call TRBJ2-2; TRBD1 agrees at 8 bases. CDR3 length equals 16 residues. V shed 4 bases, J shed 6 bases, and the junction held 10 bases outside the gene matches. The V gene's germline CDR1 is SGHTA and CDR2 FQGNSA. The CDR3 region is CASSYRAQGVAGELFF. Written as DNA, the CDR3 is TGTGCCAGCAGCTACAGGGCACAGGGGGTAGCCGGGGAGCTGTTTTTT.

The chain joins TRBV13 to TRBJ1-1, with 7 nucleotides matching TRBD1. CDR1 is PRHDT, CDR2 FYEKMQ, per germline (reference sequence). CDR3 length equals 12 residues. With 5 bases clipped from V and 5 bases from J, the junction kept 2 bases outside the gene matches. The CDR3 is CASSPGGTEAFF. CDR3 bases: TGTGCCAGCAGCCCAGGGGGGACTGAAGCTTTCTTT.

This chain connects TRBV6-5 to TRBJ1-2; 7 nucleotides line up with TRBD1. Unmatched junction bases numbered 7, after V lost 6 bases and J lost 3 bases. The germline gives CDR1 MNHEY, CDR2 SVGAGI. The CDR3 runs 14 residues. This chain's CDR3 is CASRRGRQDYGYTF. The CDR3 DNA follows: TGTGCCAGCAGGAGGGGGCGTCAAGACTATGGCTACACCTTC.

V and J are TRBV10-3 and TRBJ1-5; TRBD1 is a possible D gene (6 bases). Trimming removed 6 bases from V and 4 bases from J, with 13 bases in between. This CDR3 region has 14 residues. Germline values: CDR1 ENHRY, CDR2 SYGVKD. Here the CDR3 DNA reads TGTGCCATCAGCCCGACCGGACAGAATCAGCCCCAGCATTTT. It yields the protein CAISPTGQNQPQHF.

The chain couples TRBV30 to TRBJ1-2, with 7 bases aligning to TRBD1. The CDR3 totals 16 residues. CDR1 GTSNPN and CDR2 SVGIG come from the germline V gene (reference sequence). After removal of 4 bases from V and 3 bases from J, the junction contained 14 bases not matched to a gene. CDR3 DNA sequence: TGTGCCTGGACCTCAGACAGGGAGGATCAGGACTATGGCTACACCTTC. This translates into CAWTSDREDQDYGYTF.

V and J are TRBV9 and TRBJ1-2; the D is unclear. CDR1 SGDLS and CDR2 YYNGEE come from the germline V gene. Deletions cut 0 bases from V and 2 bases from J, with 11 bases between. The CDR3 loop spans 15 amino acids. The CDR3 is CASSVGPPPNYGYTF. CDR3 nucleotide sequence: TGTGCCAGCAGCGTAGGTCCTCCCCCCAACTATGGCTACACCTTC.

The chain carries TRBV11-2 and TRBJ1-5; no reliable D call. Germline lookup yields CDR1 SGHAT and CDR2 FQNNGV. Trimming shortened V by 5 bases and J by 0 bases, and 8 bases separated the two germline ends. There are 14 residues in the CDR3. The CDR3 sequence is CASSRGYSNQPQHF. CDR3 DNA: TGTGCCAGCAGCCGCGGCTATAGCAATCAGCCCCAGCATTTT.

The rearrangement uses TRBV6-1 and TRBJ1-2; D perhaps matches TRBD1 (5 bases). Germline CDR1 and CDR2: MNHNS and SASEGT. V shed 5 bases and J shed 3 bases, with 16 bases lying between them. This CDR3 contains 15 residues. This CDR3 reads CASSPNLQVYYGYTF. The DNA for the CDR3 is TGTGCCAGCAGTCCGAACCTACAGGTTTACTATGGCTACACCTTC.

The table lists this clone with a count of one. The V call is TRBV7-8, the J call TRBJ1-1, with TRBD1 identical over 7 bases. In germline, CDR1 is SGHVS, CDR2 FQNEAQ. This CDR3 spans 16 amino acids. Trimming removed 6 bases from V and 5 bases from J; junction bases left unmatched: 15. The CDR3 reads CASRPTGRGRKTEAFF. Here the CDR3 DNA reads TGTGCCAGCAGACCGACAGGGAGAGGTAGGAAAACTGAAGCTTTCTTT.

J is TRBJ2-1 and V is TRBV27, with TRBD2 matching 10 bases. From germline, CDR1 is MNHEY and CDR2 SMNVEV (reference sequence). The CDR3 has 16 amino acids. J gave up 7 bases and V 6 bases, and 12 bases lay outside the gene matches. CDR3 protein: CASRGLAGGPRNEQFF. CDR3 in DNA: TGTGCCAGCAGGGGATTAGCGGGAGGCCCGAGAAATGAGCAGTTCTTC.

V and J are TRBV10-3 and TRBJ2-3, with TRBD2 identical over 12 bases. There are 14 residues in the CDR3. Germline loops: CDR1 ENHRY, CDR2 SYGVKD. The V segment lost 4 bases and the J segment 5 bases; nucleotides outside the gene matches: 1. This chain's CDR3 is CAISALAGGDTQYF. The DNA for the CDR3 is TGTGCCATCAGTGCACTAGCGGGGGGAGATACGCAGTATTTT.

V gene TRBV30 combines with J gene TRBJ2-7, with D maybe TRBD2 (6 bases). The CDR3 consists of 11 residues. The V end was cut by 8 bases, the J end by 4 bases, with 12 bases between. Germline V gene lookup returns CDR1 GTSNPN and CDR2 SVGIG (reference sequence). The CDR3 loop is CAHGRGYEQYF. CDR3 nucleotides: TGTGCCCATGGTCGGGGGTACGAGCAGTACTTC.

CDR3 sequence reads: CASSYNEGGWYEQYF. The CDR3 DNA sequence: TGTGCCAGCAGTTATAATGAGGGCGGGTGGTACGAGCAGTACTTC. This rearrangement joins TRBV27 to TRBJ2-7; possibly TRBD2 for D (5 bases). The germline V and J ends were trimmed by 4 bases and 4 bases, with 17 bases remaining between them. Germline V lookup: CDR1 MNHEY, CDR2 SMNVEV (reference sequence). The CDR3 has 15 amino acids.

This chain joins TRBV4-3 and TRBJ1-1, with D possibly matching TRBD1 (5 bases). The CDR3 is made up of 14 amino acids. Looked up from germline, CDR1 is LGHNA and CDR2 is YSLEER. V was clipped by 1 base and J by 5 bases, with 11 bases between them. The chain's CDR3 is CASSQGGGATEAFF. DNA of the CDR3: TGCGCCAGCAGCCAAGGCGGGGGAGCAACTGAAGCTTTCTTT.

The V call is TRBV2, the J call TRBJ2-5; 9 bases match TRBD1. Germline loops: CDR1 SNHLY, CDR2 FYNNEI. V dropped 5 bases and J dropped 4; count of bases not matched to a gene: 8. The CDR3 runs to 15 residues. CDR3 DNA sequence: TGTGCCAGCAGTTACGGGACAGGGAGGCGAGAGACCCAGTACTTC. Amino acids: CASSYGTGRRETQYF.

V gene TRBV11-2 combines with J gene TRBJ2-2, with TRBD1 identical over 9 bases. CDR3 length: 15 residues. In germline, CDR1 is SGHAT, CDR2 FQNNGV. V was clipped by 5 bases and J by 2 bases; unmatched bases: 3. Here the CDR3 reads CASSRTGGNTGELFF. The CDR3 DNA reads as TGTGCCAGCAGCCGTACAGGGGGCAACACCGGGGAGCTGTTTTTT.

The rearrangement links TRBV7-2 to TRBJ2-1, with D uncertain. Germline assignment: CDR1 SGHTA and CDR2 FQGNSA. Trimming removed 3 bases at V and 8 bases at J, with 14 bases between. The CDR3 loop spans 14 amino acids. As DNA, the CDR3 is TGTGCCAGCAGCTTTGCTCGCCAGAAAGATGAGCAGTTCTTC. Its translation: CASSFARQKDEQFF.

The chain is built from TRBV30 and TRBJ1-1, with D unresolved. The germline V gene has CDR1 GTSNPN and CDR2 SVGIG (reference sequence). The germline V and J ends were trimmed by 2 bases and 1 base, with 5 bases remaining between them. CDR3 size: 12 residues. The CDR3: CAWSYGNTEAFF. CDR3 bases: TGTGCCTGGAGTTACGGGAACACTGAAGCTTTCTTT.

The chain links TRBV5-4 to TRBJ2-1, with a possible D match to TRBD2 (6 bases). The V end lost 0 bases, the J end lost 5 bases, and 15 bases lay between the germline ends. Germline CDR1 and CDR2: SGHNT and YYREEE (reference sequence). The CDR3 runs to 16 residues. CDR3 DNA sequence: TGTGCCAGCAGCTTGGCCGGTGCTAGCGCTCACAATGAGCAGTTCTTC. As protein: CASSLAGASAHNEQFF. The full variable domain, in which reference TRBV5-4 and TRBJ2-1 provide the parts outside the CDR3, is ETGVTQSPTHLIKTRGQQVTLRCSSQSGHNTVSWYQQALGQGPQFIFQYYREEENGRGNFPPRFSGLQFPNYSSELNVNALELDDSALYLCASSLAGASAHNEQFFGPGTRLTVL.